This T cell receptor (beta chain) appears in the sequencing data of a study of identical twins. TCRdb independently ran MiXCR on the 5' RACE reads; one entry per CDR3 protein. The sample has around 250,000 distinct CDR3 sequences; about 7.3% are singletons. V lost 2 bases, J lost 3 bases, and 5 bases lay in between. Germline V CDR1 and CDR2: SGDLS, YYNGEE. The CDR3 extends over 13 amino acids. The same data also went into a second study, on yellow fever vaccine responses in identical twins.

The TCR originated in a woman aged 18-29 years in good health. The chain is built from TRBV9 and TRBJ2-2; D remains unclear. Input material: memory (CD45RO+) T cells sorted from blood. CDR3 protein: CASSVYYTGELFF. In nucleotides, the CDR3 is TGTGCCAGCAGCGTTTATTACACCGGGGAGCTGTTTTTT. Full variable domain (rest looked up from reference TRBV9 and TRBJ2-2): DSGVTQTPKHLITATGQRVTLRCSPRSGDLSVYWYQQSLDQGLQFLIQYYNGEERAKGNILERFSAQQFPDLHSELNLSSLELGDSALYFCASSVYYTGELFFGEGSRLTVL.